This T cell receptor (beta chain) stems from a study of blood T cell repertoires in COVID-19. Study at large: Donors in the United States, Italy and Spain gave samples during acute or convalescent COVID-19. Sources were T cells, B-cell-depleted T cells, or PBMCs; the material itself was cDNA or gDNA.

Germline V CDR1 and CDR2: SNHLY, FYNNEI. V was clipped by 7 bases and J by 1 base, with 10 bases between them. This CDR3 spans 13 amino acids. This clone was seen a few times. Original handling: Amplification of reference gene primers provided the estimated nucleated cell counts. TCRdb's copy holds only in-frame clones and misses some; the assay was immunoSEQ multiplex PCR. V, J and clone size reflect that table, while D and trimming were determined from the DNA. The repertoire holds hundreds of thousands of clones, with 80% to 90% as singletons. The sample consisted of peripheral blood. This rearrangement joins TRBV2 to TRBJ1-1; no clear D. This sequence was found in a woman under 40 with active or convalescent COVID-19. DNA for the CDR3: TGTGCCAGCATCTACAGACAGAACACTGAAGCTTTCTTT. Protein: CASIYRQNTEAFF. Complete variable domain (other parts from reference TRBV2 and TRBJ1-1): EPEVTQTPSHQVTQMGQEVILRCVPISNHLYFYWYRQILGQKVEFLVSFYNNEISEKSEIFDDQFSVERPDGSNFTLKIRSTKLEDSAMYFCASIYRQNTEAFFGQGTRLTVV.